Listed below are T cell receptor beta chains from one sample, sequenced in a study of molecular identifiers for immune sequencing clone quantification. A single record per CDR3 protein comes from TCRdb applying MiXCR to the PCR reads. This sample has about 65,000 distinct CDR3 sequences, with around 18% found just once. Source material: naive CD8+ T cells from blood, with Jurkat cell RNA spiked in. These receptor sequences come from a human donor in good health. Some libraries in this study had Jurkat cell RNA spiked in. Each CDR3 is given with its conserved first and last residue. Each record gives: clone size, D gene, V gene, J gene, CDR3 protein, CDR3 DNA. The D gene is left open where the match is weak. Not every row has a clone size; where given, it reads once, few, many or a size class.

abundance: many; d_gene: NA; v_gene: TRBV6-2/TRBV6-3; j_gene: TRBJ1-5; CDR3aa: CASRILGSNQPQHF; CDR3nt: TGTGCCAGCAGAATATTGGGAAGCAATCAGCCCCAGCATTTT
abundance: NA; d_gene: TRBD1; v_gene: TRBV28; j_gene: TRBJ1-3; CDR3aa: CASSLYETGSGNTIYF; CDR3nt: TGTGCCAGCAGTTTATATGAGACAGGGTCTGGAAACACCATATATTTT
abundance: few; d_gene: NA; v_gene: TRBV7-6; j_gene: TRBJ1-4; CDR3aa: CASSLSGRGGREKLFF; CDR3nt: TGTGCCAGCAGCTTATCAGGAAGGGGGGGACGCGAAAAACTGTTTTTT
abundance: many; d_gene: TRBD2; v_gene: TRBV20-1; j_gene: TRBJ2-1; CDR3aa: CSASGLAGFYNEQFF; CDR3nt: TGCAGTGCTAGTGGGCTAGCGGGTTTCTACAATGAGCAGTTCTTC
abundance: many; d_gene: TRBD2; v_gene: TRBV7-6; j_gene: TRBJ2-2; CDR3aa: CASSLSRMSSGKKDTGELFF; CDR3nt: TGTGCCAGCAGCTTAAGTAGGATGTCTAGCGGGAAAAAGGACACCGGGGAGCTGTTTTTT
abundance: few; d_gene: NA; v_gene: TRBV5-1; j_gene: TRBJ2-7; CDR3aa: CASSSGTDDTNGEQYF; CDR3nt: TGCGCCAGCAGCTCTGGGACCGACGACACCAATGGCGAGCAGTACTTC
abundance: many; d_gene: NA; v_gene: TRBV5-5; j_gene: TRBJ1-3; CDR3aa: CASSLAGNSGNTIYF; CDR3nt: TGTGCCAGCAGCTTGGCGGGGAACTCTGGAAACACCATATATTTT
abundance: many; d_gene: NA; v_gene: TRBV7-8; j_gene: TRBJ1-1; CDR3aa: CASSLSLSGRKNTEAFF; CDR3nt: TGTGCCAGCAGCTTATCTTTATCGGGACGGAAAAACACTGAAGCTTTCTTT
abundance: many; d_gene: NA; v_gene: TRBV20-1; j_gene: TRBJ2-7; CDR3aa: CSAGVRPEGNYEQYF; CDR3nt: TGCAGTGCTGGGGTACGACCCGAGGGAAACTACGAGCAGTACTTC
abundance: many; d_gene: TRBD1; v_gene: TRBV29-1; j_gene: TRBJ2-4; CDR3aa: CSVDEGAELAKNIQYF; CDR3nt: TGCAGCGTCGATGAGGGGGCAGAATTGGCCAAAAACATTCAGTACTTC
abundance: many; d_gene: NA; v_gene: TRBV6-5; j_gene: TRBJ2-7; CDR3aa: CASSLAIGDQTYEQYF; CDR3nt: TGTGCCAGCAGTCTCGCCATCGGGGACCAGACCTACGAGCAGTACTTC
abundance: many; d_gene: NA; v_gene: TRBV28; j_gene: TRBJ2-7; CDR3aa: CASSILGEGTYEQYF; CDR3nt: TGTGCCAGCAGTATCCTCGGGGAAGGGACCTACGAGCAGTACTTC
abundance: few; d_gene: TRBD2; v_gene: TRBV11-2; j_gene: TRBJ2-4; CDR3aa: CASSAQREPKNIQYF; CDR3nt: TGTGCCAGCAGCGCCCAGCGGGAGCCCAAAAACATTCAGTACTTC
abundance: many; d_gene: TRBD2; v_gene: TRBV5-4; j_gene: TRBJ2-1; CDR3aa: CASSLGAGVGYNEQFF; CDR3nt: TGTGCCAGCAGCTTGGGAGCGGGAGTTGGTTACAATGAGCAGTTCTTC
abundance: many; d_gene: TRBD1; v_gene: TRBV30; j_gene: TRBJ2-7; CDR3aa: CAWSVGTGAYEQYF; CDR3nt: TGTGCCTGGAGTGTTGGGACAGGGGCCTACGAGCAGTACTTC
abundance: many; d_gene: NA; v_gene: TRBV4-2; j_gene: TRBJ2-7; CDR3aa: CASSQDLQSEQYF; CDR3nt: TGTGCCAGCAGCCAAGATCTCCAGAGCGAGCAGTACTTC
abundance: many; d_gene: TRBD1; v_gene: TRBV11-2; j_gene: TRBJ1-1; CDR3aa: CASSSAGTAIMNTEAFF; CDR3nt: TGTGCCAGCAGCTCGGCCGGGACAGCTATTATGAACACTGAAGCTTTCTTT
abundance: many; d_gene: NA; v_gene: TRBV2; j_gene: TRBJ2-3; CDR3aa: CASSIGIALRTDTQYF; CDR3nt: TGTGCCAGCAGTATAGGGATAGCCCTTCGCACAGATACGCAGTATTTT
abundance: NA; d_gene: TRBD1; v_gene: TRBV2; j_gene: TRBJ1-1; CDR3aa: CANRGGMNTEAFF; CDR3nt: TGTGCCAACAGGGGGGGGATGAACACTGAAGCTTTCTTT
abundance: NA; d_gene: NA; v_gene: TRBV27; j_gene: TRBJ1-1; CDR3aa: CASSLVASTEAFF; CDR3nt: TGTGCCAGCAGTTTAGTCGCCAGCACTGAAGCTTTCTTT
abundance: many; d_gene: NA; v_gene: TRBV20-1; j_gene: TRBJ2-7; CDR3aa: CSARDGGGGHYEQYF; CDR3nt: TGCAGTGCTAGAGATGGTGGGGGAGGCCACTACGAGCAGTACTTC
abundance: few; d_gene: NA; v_gene: TRBV5-1; j_gene: TRBJ1-3; CDR3aa: CASREFSGNTIYF; CDR3nt: TGCGCCAGCAGGGAGTTCTCTGGAAACACCATATATTTT
abundance: NA; d_gene: NA; v_gene: TRBV4-1; j_gene: TRBJ2-7; CDR3aa: CASSLVLSVGYEQYF; CDR3nt: TGCGCCAGCAGCCTAGTCCTGTCCGTGGGCTACGAGCAGTACTTC
abundance: many; d_gene: TRBD1; v_gene: TRBV7-9; j_gene: TRBJ1-4; CDR3aa: CASSTTGYILFF; CDR3nt: TGTGCCAGCAGCACGACAGGGTACATACTGTTTTTT
abundance: many; d_gene: NA; v_gene: TRBV6-5; j_gene: TRBJ2-6; CDR3aa: CASSLQGSGANVLTF; CDR3nt: TGTGCCAGCAGCCTACAGGGTTCAGGGGCCAACGTCCTGACTTTC
abundance: many; d_gene: NA; v_gene: TRBV12-3/TRBV12-4; j_gene: TRBJ2-3; CDR3aa: CASSFPGDTQYF; CDR3nt: TGTGCCAGCAGTTTTCCGGGGGATACGCAGTATTTT
abundance: many; d_gene: TRBD1; v_gene: TRBV27; j_gene: TRBJ2-7; CDR3aa: CASSWGTGVREQYF; CDR3nt: TGTGCCAGCAGTTGGGGGACAGGGGTTAGAGAGCAGTACTTC
abundance: few; d_gene: NA; v_gene: TRBV6-2/TRBV6-3; j_gene: TRBJ1-2; CDR3aa: CASSIVGAYGYTF; CDR3nt: TGTGCCAGCAGTATTGTTGGGGCCTATGGCTACACCTTC
abundance: many; d_gene: TRBD2; v_gene: TRBV6-5; j_gene: TRBJ2-3; CDR3aa: CASSLAGVSDTQYF; CDR3nt: TGTGCCAGCAGTCTAGCGGGAGTATCAGATACGCAGTATTTT